This TCR beta chain was identified during a study of T cell repertoires in aging, cancer and after chemotherapy. Study background: Six age groups, ranging from 30 or younger to 70 or older, included the donors. Repeat sampling of healthy donors over several months to years showed clear clonal overlap. The full dataset contained 8.5 million to 10 million TCR reads. The study, taken as a whole, reports: In healthy donors, age-related TCR diversity loss mainly reflected lost richness.

TRB rearrangements spanning V, D and J were amplified using mixed TRB-A/B primers. TCRdb re-called the multiplex PCR reads through MiXCR, storing one row per CDR3 protein. This repertoire shows roughly 10,000 distinct CDR3 sequences, roughly a quarter found once; its top ten account for approximately 2.1%. Amplification of TCR beta used genomic DNA extracted from peripheral blood. For this clonotype: What it binds is not known.

Germline V gene lookup returns CDR1 PRHDT and CDR2 FYEKMQ (reference sequence). V was shortened by 4 bases and J by 5 bases, with 11 bases between the two germline ends. The CDR3 contains 13 residues. The sequencing sample was made of blood. The TCR sequence derives from a human donor in good health. The chain carries TRBV13 and TRBJ1-1; D may be TRBD1 (6 bases). CDR3 DNA: TGTGCCAGCAGCTGGGGGGGGCGGACTGAAGCTTTCTTT. Amino acid sequence: CASSWGGRTEAFF. Looking up the rest from reference TRBV13 and TRBJ1-1 gives the full variable domain: AAGVIQSPRHLIKEKRETATLKCYPIPRHDTVYWYQQGPGQDPQFLISFYEKMQSDKGSIPDRFSAQQFSDYHSELNMSSLELGDSALYFCASSWGGRTEAFFGQGTRLTVV.